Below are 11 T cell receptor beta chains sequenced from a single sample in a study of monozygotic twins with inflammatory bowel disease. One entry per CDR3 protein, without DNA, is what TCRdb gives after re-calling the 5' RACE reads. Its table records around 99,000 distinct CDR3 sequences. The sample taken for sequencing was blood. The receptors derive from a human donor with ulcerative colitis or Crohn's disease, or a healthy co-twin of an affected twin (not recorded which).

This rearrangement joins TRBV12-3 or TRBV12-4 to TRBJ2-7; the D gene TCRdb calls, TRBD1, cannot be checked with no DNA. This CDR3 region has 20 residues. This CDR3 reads CASSFLRWDAARAKTYEQYF.

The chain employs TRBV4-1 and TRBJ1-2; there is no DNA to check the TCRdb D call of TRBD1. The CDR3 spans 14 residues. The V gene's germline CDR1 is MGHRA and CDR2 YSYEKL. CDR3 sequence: CASSPPNRDRGYTF.

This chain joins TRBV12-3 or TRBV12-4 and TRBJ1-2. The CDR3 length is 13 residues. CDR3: CASSLSGNYCYTF.

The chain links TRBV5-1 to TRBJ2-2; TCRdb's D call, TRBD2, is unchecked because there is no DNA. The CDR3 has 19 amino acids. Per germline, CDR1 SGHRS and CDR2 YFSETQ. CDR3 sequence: CASSLGPSGIRSGAGELFF.

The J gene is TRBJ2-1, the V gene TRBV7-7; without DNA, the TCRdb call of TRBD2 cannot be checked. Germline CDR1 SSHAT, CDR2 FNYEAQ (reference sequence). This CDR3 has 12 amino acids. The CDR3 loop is CASSLVEGEQFF.

This CDR3 is CASSWTLGTEAFF. This sequence joins TRBV7-3 and TRBJ1-1; there is no DNA to check the TCRdb D call of TRBD1. The CDR3 sequence is 13 residues long. Germline loops: CDR1 SGHTA, CDR2 FQGTGA. Together with reference TRBV7-3 and TRBJ1-1, the CDR3 gives the full variable domain: GAGVSQTPSNKVTEKGKYVELRCDPISGHTALYWYRQSLGQGPEFLIYFQGTGAADDSGLPNDRFFAVRPEGSVSTLKIQRTERGDSAVYLCASSWTLGTEAFFGQGTRLTVV.

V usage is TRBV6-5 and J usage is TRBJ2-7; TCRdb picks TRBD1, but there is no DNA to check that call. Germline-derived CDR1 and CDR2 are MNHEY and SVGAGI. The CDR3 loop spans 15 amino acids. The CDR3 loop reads CASSWMPDRPYEQYF.

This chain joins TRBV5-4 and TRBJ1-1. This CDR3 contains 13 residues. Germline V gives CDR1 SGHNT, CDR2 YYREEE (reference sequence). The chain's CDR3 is CASSSPRNTEAFF.

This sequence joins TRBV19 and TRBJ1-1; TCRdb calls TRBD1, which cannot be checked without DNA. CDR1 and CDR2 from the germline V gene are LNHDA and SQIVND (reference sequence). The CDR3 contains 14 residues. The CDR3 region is CASSGRVLNTEAFF. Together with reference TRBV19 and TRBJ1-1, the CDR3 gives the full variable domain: DGGITQSPKYLFRKEGQNVTLSCEQNLNHDAMYWYRQDPGQGLRLIYYSQIVNDFQKGDIAEGYSVSREKKESFPLTVTSAQKNPTAFYLCASSGRVLNTEAFFGQGTRLTVV.

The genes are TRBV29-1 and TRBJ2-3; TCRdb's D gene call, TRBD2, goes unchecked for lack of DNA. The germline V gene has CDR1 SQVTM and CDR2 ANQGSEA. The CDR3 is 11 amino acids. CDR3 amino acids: CMAGNTDTQYF.

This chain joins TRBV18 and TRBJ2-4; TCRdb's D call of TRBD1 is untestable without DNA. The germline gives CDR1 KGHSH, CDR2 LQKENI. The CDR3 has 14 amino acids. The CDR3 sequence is CASSPGQSSNIQYF.